Each of the 11 T cell receptor beta chains below was sequenced from the same sample in a study of shared clonotypes between healthy human individuals. The protocol was immunoSEQ multiplex PCR, while the TCRdb copy is restricted to in-frame clones and leaves out a portion. The sample contains 2,100,000 or so clones, 90% to 96% of which appear only once. Specimen: naive CD4+ T cells sorted from blood. Subset here: CD45RA+ positively selected. These receptor sequences come from a man between 18 and 35 years old in good health.

The chain links TRBV5-6 to TRBJ1-2; D call uncertain. The CDR3 loop spans 14 amino acids. Germline CDR1 and CDR2: SGHDT and YYEEEE. Trimming removed 0 bases at V and 0 bases at J, with 6 bases between. The CDR3 loop reads CASSLDSPNYGYTF. CDR3 in DNA: TGTGCCAGCAGCTTGGATAGCCCTAACTATGGCTACACCTTC.

V gene TRBV6-1 combines with J gene TRBJ2-7; the match to TRBD1 covers 9 bases. The CDR3 runs to 15 residues. Germline V gene sequence: CDR1 MNHNS, CDR2 SASEGT. The V gene end was trimmed by 2 bases and the J gene end by 2 bases; junction bases not matched to a gene: 4. In nucleotides, the CDR3 is TGTGCCAGCAGTGAATATAGGACAGGGGCCTACGAGCAGTACTTC. Protein: CASSEYRTGAYEQYF.

V and J are TRBV9 and TRBJ1-3; perhaps TRBD1 as D (6 bases). Trimming pared 1 base from V and 3 bases from J, leaving 8 bases between. This CDR3 contains 14 residues. Germline CDR1 SGDLS, CDR2 YYNGEE. CDR3 sequence reads: CASSVNRDGNTIYF. CDR3 DNA sequence: TGTGCCAGCAGCGTAAACAGGGATGGAAACACCATATATTTT.

Details on this clone: The same CDR3 also results from other DNA sequences found in this sample. The genes are TRBV5-1 and TRBJ2-5, with TRBD1 identical over 8 bases. The germline V gene has CDR1 SGHRS and CDR2 YFSETQ. This CDR3 is 14 amino acids long. J gave up 1 base and V 3 bases, and 2 bases lay outside the gene matches. CDR3 amino acids: CASSSGTGQETQYF. The CDR3 region has the DNA TGCGCCAGCAGCTCGGGGACAGGCCAAGAGACCCAGTACTTC.

V gene TRBV6-1 combines with J gene TRBJ1-3; D not certain. The CDR3 covers 15 residues. Trimming took 0 bases from V and 6 from J, leaving 12 bases between them. Germline CDR1 reads MNHNS; CDR2 reads SASEGT. In DNA form, the CDR3 reads TGTGCCAGCAGTGAAGCCAGGACCGTACTAAACACCATATATTTT. Translating gives CASSEARTVLNTIYF.

The chain has TRBV10-3 and TRBJ1-4; a possible D gene is TRBD1 (5 bases). V was clipped by 2 bases and J by 7 bases, with 11 bases between them. Germline V gene sequence: CDR1 ENHRY, CDR2 SYGVKD. CDR3 length equals 14 residues. In nucleotides, the CDR3 is TGTGCCATCAGTGAGAGGGCGGGGGGTGAAAAACTGTTTTTT. Protein: CAISERAGGEKLFF.

The chain uses TRBV2 and TRBJ2-1, with TRBD2 matching over 11 bases. The CDR3 contains 15 residues. Per germline, CDR1 SNHLY and CDR2 FYNNEI. V was clipped by 7 bases and J by 0 bases; unmatched bases: 2. For the CDR3, the DNA is TGTGCCAGCACTAGCGGGAGGCCCTCCTACAATGAGCAGTTCTTC. Its translation is CASTSGRPSYNEQFF.

This clone was seen a single time. This chain uses TRBV5-3 with TRBJ2-5; 7 positions match TRBD1. TRBV5-3 qualifies as an ORF whose function is uncertain. The CDR3 is 15 amino acids. Trimming at V came to 8 bases and at J to 2 bases, leaving 12 bases not matched to a gene. CDR3 sequence: CASKPCQTGQETQYF. The CDR3 coding sequence is TGTGCCAGTAAGCCCTGCCAGACAGGGCAAGAGACCCAGTACTTC.

Comment on this clone: Other nucleotide sequences from this sample produce the same CDR3. V gene TRBV28 combines with J gene TRBJ2-3; TRBD2 might be the D (7 bases). The CDR3 covers 12 residues. Trimming took 8 bases from V and 4 from J, leaving 10 bases between them. CDR1 MDHEN and CDR2 SYDVKM come from the germline V gene. The CDR3 loop reads CASGGGADTQYF. CDR3 nucleotides: TGTGCCAGCGGGGGGGGCGCAGATACGCAGTATTTT.

V gene TRBV30 combines with J gene TRBJ1-4, with a tentative D call TRBD1 (6 bases). Germline V gives CDR1 GTSNPN, CDR2 SVGIG (reference sequence). CDR3 length: 13 amino acids. V was trimmed by 8 bases and J by 0 bases, leaving 10 bases between them. CDR3 in amino acids: CAGQIATNEKLFF. The DNA for the CDR3 is TGTGCCGGACAGATTGCAACTAATGAAAAACTGTTTTTT.

Details on this clone: The same CDR3 can be traced to other DNA sequences in this sample. The rearrangement joins TRBV9 to TRBJ2-5; TRBD1 agrees at 7 bases. Germline CDR1 reads SGDLS; CDR2 reads YYNGEE. V lost 2 bases, J lost 5 bases, and 6 bases stayed unmatched. The CDR3 is 14 residues long. Here the CDR3 DNA reads TGTGCCAGCAGCGTGGGACAGCCAGGGGAGACCCAGTACTTC. Its translation: CASSVGQPGETQYF.